This T cell receptor beta chain was identified during a study of blood T cell repertoires in COVID-19. Study-level information: COVID-19 samples collected from the United States, Italy and Spain covered acute and convalescent phases. From T cells, B-cell-depleted T cells, or PBMCs came the material, which was cDNA or gDNA.

CDR1 is SGHRS and CDR2 is YFSETQ in the germline V gene. V was cut by 5 bases and J by 0 bases, with 30 bases left in between. The CDR3 covers 20 residues. In the authors' methods: Reference gene primer amplification gave estimated nucleated cell counts. Repertoires were generated with immunoSEQ multiplex PCR, while TCRdb's copy carries only in-frame clones and drops some. The V and J calls and clone size were taken over from that table, and D and trimming were inferred from the DNA. Of about 47,000 clones listed, 70% to 85% are singletons. Sequenced input: peripheral blood. The V call is TRBV5-1, the J call TRBJ2-7; possible D gene TRBD2, 7 bases. The TCR originated in a man aged 50 or older with acute or convalescent COVID-19. CDR3 coding DNA: TGCGCCAGCAGGCACCTCTATCAAGGGGGGAGCGGGAAAGACTCCTACGAGCAGTACTTC. Encoded protein: CASRHLYQGGSGKDSYEQYF. The full variable domain, completed using reference TRBV5-1 and TRBJ2-7, is KAGVTQTPRYLIKTRGQQVTLSCSPISGHRSVSWYQQTPGQGLQFLFEYFSETQRNKGNFPGRFSGRQFSNSRSEMNVSTLELGDSALYLCASRHLYQGGSGKDSYEQYFGPGTRLTVT.